Presented here are 6 T cell receptor beta chains from one specimen sequenced in a study of early T cells in non-severe SARS-CoV-2 infection. Each CDR3 protein gets one entry after TCRdb re-called the 5' RACE reads with MiXCR. The table records tens of thousands of distinct CDR3 sequences, about 12% of them present only once. The sequencing here drew on whole blood, taken at baseline. The receptors come from an adult who was a healthcare worker with PCR-confirmed SARS-CoV-2 infection or an uninfected control (not recorded which). The donor label of this sample is uncertain.

This chain joins TRBV5-1 and TRBJ2-3; 8 bases map to TRBD1. The germline V gene encodes CDR1 SGHRS and CDR2 YFSETQ. CDR3 size: 16 residues. V lost 0 bases and J lost 2; bases outside the gene matches: 5. The CDR3 here is CASSLGGTGYTDTQYF. CDR3 nucleotides: TGCGCCAGCAGCTTGGGGGGGACAGGTTACACAGATACGCAGTATTTT.

The chain couples TRBV5-5 to TRBJ1-1; TRBD1 is a possible D gene (6 bases). This CDR3 region has 15 residues. Per germline, CDR1 SGHKS and CDR2 YYEKEE (reference sequence). Trimming pared 0 bases from V and 1 base from J, leaving 10 bases between. CDR3 DNA: TGTGCCAGCAGCTTGGCGGTGGGACAGAACACTGAAGCTTTCTTT. As protein: CASSLAVGQNTEAFF.

This chain uses TRBV7-8 with TRBJ2-1, with 8 bases aligning to TRBD2. V lost 5 bases to trimming and J lost 5 bases; unmatched junction nucleotides: 11. Germline V lookup: CDR1 SGHVS, CDR2 FQNEAQ. The CDR3 runs 16 residues. The DNA for the CDR3 is TGTGCCAGCAGCGGCATCGGGACTAGGATCCACAATGAGCAGTTCTTC. This sequence encodes CASSGIGTRIHNEQFF.

V and J are TRBV5-1 and TRBJ1-6; no definite D call. With 6 bases removed from V and 5 bases from J, the gap between germline ends came to 6 bases. Germline-derived CDR1 and CDR2 are SGHRS and YFSETQ. CDR3 length: 12 amino acids. CDR3 sequence: CASTGDNSPLHF. In DNA form, the CDR3 reads TGCGCCAGCACCGGGGATAATTCACCCCTCCACTTT.

This clonotype was seen a few times. This chain uses TRBV7-2 with TRBJ1-1, with unresolved D. CDR3 length: 14 amino acids. V was cut by 1 base and J by 5 bases, with 11 bases left in between. Germline-derived CDR1 and CDR2 are SGHTA and FQGNSA. The CDR3 is CASSLVTSMTEAFF. DNA for the CDR3: TGTGCCAGCAGCTTAGTTACTAGTATGACTGAAGCTTTCTTT.

In its sample, this clonotype was seen many times. The chain has TRBV3-1 and TRBJ1-2; D remains ambiguous. The CDR3 spans 17 residues. Germline values: CDR1 LGHDT, CDR2 YNNKEL (reference sequence). The ends were cut back, 0 bases at V and 1 base at J, with 15 bases in the middle. In nucleotides, the CDR3 is TGTGCCAGCAGCCAAGAGTCCATCGGAACTGTTAACTATGGCTACACCTTC. Protein: CASSQESIGTVNYGYTF.